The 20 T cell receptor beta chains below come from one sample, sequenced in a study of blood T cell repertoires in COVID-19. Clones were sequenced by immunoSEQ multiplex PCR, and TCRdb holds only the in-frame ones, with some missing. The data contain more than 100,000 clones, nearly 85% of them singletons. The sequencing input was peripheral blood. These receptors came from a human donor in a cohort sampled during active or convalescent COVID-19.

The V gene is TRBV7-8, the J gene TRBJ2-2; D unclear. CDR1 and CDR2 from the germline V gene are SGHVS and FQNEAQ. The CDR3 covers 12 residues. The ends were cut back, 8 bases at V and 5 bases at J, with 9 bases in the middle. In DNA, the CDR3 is TGTGCCAGCCGGGTTTGGACCGGGGAGCTGTTTTTT. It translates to CASRVWTGELFF.

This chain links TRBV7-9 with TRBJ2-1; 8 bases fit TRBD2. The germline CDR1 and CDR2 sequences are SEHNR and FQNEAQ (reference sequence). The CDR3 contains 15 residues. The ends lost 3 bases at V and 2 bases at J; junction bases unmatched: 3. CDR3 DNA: TGTGCCAGCAGCTTGAGCGGGGGCGCCTACAATGAGCAGTTCTTC. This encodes CASSLSGGAYNEQFF.

CDR3 in DNA: TGTGCCAGCAGTCGGACTAGCGGGGGGCCTAGCACAGATACGCAGTATTTT. Its protein product is CASSRTSGGPSTDTQYF. The chain joins TRBV6-2 or TRBV6-3 to TRBJ2-3, with 14 bases fitting TRBD2. The CDR3 length is 17 residues. J was trimmed by 0 bases and V by 5 bases; bases with no gene match: 4. Germline lookup yields CDR1 MNHEY and CDR2 SVGEGT.

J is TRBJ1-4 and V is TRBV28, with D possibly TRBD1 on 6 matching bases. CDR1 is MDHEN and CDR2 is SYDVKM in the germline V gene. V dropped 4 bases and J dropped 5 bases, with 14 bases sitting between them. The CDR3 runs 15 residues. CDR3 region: CASSSGGRMNEKLFF. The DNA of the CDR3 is TGTGCCAGCAGTTCCGGGGGGCGGATGAATGAAAAACTGTTTTTT.

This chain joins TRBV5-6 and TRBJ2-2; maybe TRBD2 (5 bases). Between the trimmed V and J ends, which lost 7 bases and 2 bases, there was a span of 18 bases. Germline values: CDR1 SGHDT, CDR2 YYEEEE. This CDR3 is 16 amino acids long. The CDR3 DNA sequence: TGTGCCAGCCACCCCCGGCGGACTCAAAACACCGGGGAGCTGTTTTTT. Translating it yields CASHPRRTQNTGELFF.

DNA for the CDR3: TGTGCCAGCAGCCAAGATCTAGCGGGGGAGGGGGAGACCCAGTACTTC. This translates into CASSQDLAGEGETQYF. This chain links TRBV3-1 (or the pseudogene TRBV3-2) with TRBJ2-5, with 10 nucleotides matching TRBD2. Unmatched junction bases numbered 6, after V lost 0 bases and J lost 5 bases. CDR3 size: 16 residues. CDR1 is LGHDT and CDR2 is YNNKEL in the germline V gene (reference sequence).

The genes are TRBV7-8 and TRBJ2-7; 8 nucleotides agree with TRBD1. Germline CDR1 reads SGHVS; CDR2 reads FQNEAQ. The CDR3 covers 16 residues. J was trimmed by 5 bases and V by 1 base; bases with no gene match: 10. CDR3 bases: TGTGCCAGCAGCTTAGTTGCTAGGACAGGGTTCGACGAGCAGTACTTC. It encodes CASSLVARTGFDEQYF.

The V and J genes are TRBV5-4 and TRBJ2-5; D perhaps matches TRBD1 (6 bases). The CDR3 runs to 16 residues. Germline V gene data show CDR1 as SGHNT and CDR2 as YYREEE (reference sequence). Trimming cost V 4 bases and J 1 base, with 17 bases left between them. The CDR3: CASSAAGTRVQETQYF. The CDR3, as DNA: TGTGCCAGCAGCGCCGCCGGGACACGGGTCCAAGAGACCCAGTACTTC.

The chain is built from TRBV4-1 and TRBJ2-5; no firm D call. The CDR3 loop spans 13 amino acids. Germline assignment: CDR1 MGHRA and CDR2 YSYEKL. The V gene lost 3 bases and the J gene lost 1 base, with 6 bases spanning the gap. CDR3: CASSHNSQETQYF. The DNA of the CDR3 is TGCGCCAGCAGCCATAACAGCCAAGAGACCCAGTACTTC.

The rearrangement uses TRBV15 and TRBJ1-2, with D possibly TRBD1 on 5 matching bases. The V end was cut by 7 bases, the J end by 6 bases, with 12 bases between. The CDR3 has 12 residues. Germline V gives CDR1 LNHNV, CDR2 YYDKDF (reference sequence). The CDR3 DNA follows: TGTGCCACCATACAGGTACCTAATGGCTACACCTTC. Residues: CATIQVPNGYTF.

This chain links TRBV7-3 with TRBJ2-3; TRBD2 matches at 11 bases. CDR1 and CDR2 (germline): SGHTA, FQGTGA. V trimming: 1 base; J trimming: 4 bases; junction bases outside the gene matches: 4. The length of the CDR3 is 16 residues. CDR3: CASSLSGTSGPDTQYF. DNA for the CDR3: TGTGCCAGCAGCTTAAGTGGGACTAGCGGCCCAGATACGCAGTATTTT.

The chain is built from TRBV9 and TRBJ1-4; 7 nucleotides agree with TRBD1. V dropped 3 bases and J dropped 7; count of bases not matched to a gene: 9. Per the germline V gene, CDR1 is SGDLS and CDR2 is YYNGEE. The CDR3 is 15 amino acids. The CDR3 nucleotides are TGTGCCAGCAGCGCCACCGGGACAGTCGGTGAAAAACTGTTTTTT. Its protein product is CASSATGTVGEKLFF.

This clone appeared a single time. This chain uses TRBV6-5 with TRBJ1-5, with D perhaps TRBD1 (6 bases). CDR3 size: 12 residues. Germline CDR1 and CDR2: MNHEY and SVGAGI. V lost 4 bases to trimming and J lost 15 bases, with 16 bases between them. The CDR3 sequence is CASSLMGGPSHF. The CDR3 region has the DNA TGTGCCAGCAGTTTAATGGGGGGGCCCTCGCATTTT.

This CDR3 is CASSPGTPNTEAFF. The DNA for the CDR3 is TGTGCCAGCAGCCCTGGGACACCGAACACTGAAGCTTTCTTT. This sequence joins TRBV6-2 or TRBV6-3 and TRBJ1-1, with TRBD1 as a possible D gene (6 bases). CDR3 length: 14 amino acids. Germline lookup yields CDR1 MNHEY and CDR2 SVGEGT. Trimming took off 6 bases at V and 1 base at J, with 12 bases between the two ends.

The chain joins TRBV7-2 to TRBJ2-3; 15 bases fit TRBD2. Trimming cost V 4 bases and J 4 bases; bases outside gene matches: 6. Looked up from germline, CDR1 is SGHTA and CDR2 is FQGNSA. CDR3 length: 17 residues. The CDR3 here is CASSSGLAGGVADTQYF. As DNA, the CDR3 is TGTGCCAGCAGCTCGGGACTAGCGGGGGGAGTCGCAGATACGCAGTATTTT.

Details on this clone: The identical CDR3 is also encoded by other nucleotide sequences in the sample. The DNA of the CDR3 is TGTGCCAGCAGCCAAGATAGGGGGCGAGGTTATGGCTACACCTTC. This codes for CASSQDRGRGYGYTF. The chain joins TRBV3-1 (or the pseudogene TRBV3-2) to TRBJ1-2; 7 bases are a match to TRBD1. Trimming at V came to 0 bases and at J to 5 bases, leaving 6 bases not matched to a gene. The germline V gene encodes CDR1 LGHDT and CDR2 YNNKEL (reference sequence). The CDR3 runs 15 residues.

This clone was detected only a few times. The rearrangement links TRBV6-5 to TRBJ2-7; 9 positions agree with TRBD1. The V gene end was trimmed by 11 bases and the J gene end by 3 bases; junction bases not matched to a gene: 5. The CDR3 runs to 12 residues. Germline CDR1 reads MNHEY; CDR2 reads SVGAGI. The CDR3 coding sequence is TGTGCCGGTGGACAGGGGCACTACGAGCAGTACTTC. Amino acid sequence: CAGGQGHYEQYF.

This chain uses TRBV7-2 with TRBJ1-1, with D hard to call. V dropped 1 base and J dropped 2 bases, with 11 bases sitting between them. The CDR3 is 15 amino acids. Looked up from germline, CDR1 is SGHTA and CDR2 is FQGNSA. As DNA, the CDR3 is TGTGCCAGCAGCTTAGATTACCGACTCAACACTGAAGCTTTCTTT. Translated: CASSLDYRLNTEAFF.

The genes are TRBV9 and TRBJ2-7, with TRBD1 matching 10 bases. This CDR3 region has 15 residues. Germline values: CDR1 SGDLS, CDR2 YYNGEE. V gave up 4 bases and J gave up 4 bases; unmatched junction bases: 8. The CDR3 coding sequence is TGTGCCAGCAGCTTAACCGGGACAGGGGCATACGAGCAGTACTTC. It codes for CASSLTGTGAYEQYF. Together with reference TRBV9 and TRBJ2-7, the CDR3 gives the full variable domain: DSGVTQTPKHLITATGQRVTLRCSPRSGDLSVYWYQQSLDQGLQFLIQYYNGEERAKGNILERFSAQQFPDLHSELNLSSLELGDSALYFCASSLTGTGAYEQYFGPGTRLTVT.

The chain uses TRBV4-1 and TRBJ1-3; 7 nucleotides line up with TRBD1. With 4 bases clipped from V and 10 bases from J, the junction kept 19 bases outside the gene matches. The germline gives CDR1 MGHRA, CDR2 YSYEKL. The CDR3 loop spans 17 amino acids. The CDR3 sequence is CASSRGGGQLSPRTIYF. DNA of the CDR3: TGCGCCAGCAGCCGAGGGGGCGGACAGCTCTCACCGAGGACCATATATTTT.